These T cell receptor beta chains were read from a single sample in a study of blood T cells in healthy people across ages. MiXCR, applied by TCRdb to the 5' RACE reads, yields one record per CDR3 protein. Of more than 750,000 distinct CDR3 sequences in the sample, almost 30% are singletons; the top ten hold roughly 10%. In addition, the sample was reused for a study of T cells of mothers and their children.

The sample consisted of blood. These receptors were taken from a woman aged 40 to 50 in good health. Both conserved end residues are part of each CDR3. Each record gives: clone size, J gene, V gene, D gene, CDR3 protein, CDR3 DNA. The D gene is left open where the match is weak. Not every row has a clone size; where given, it reads once, few, many or a size class.

clone_size: many; j_call: TRBJ2-7; v_call: TRBV28; d_call: NA; cdr3_aa: CASSLRSHEQYF; cdr3_nt: TGTGCCAGCAGTTTGAGGAGCCACGAGCAGTACTTC
clone_size: few; j_call: TRBJ2-7; v_call: TRBV7-9; d_call: NA; cdr3_aa: CASSLGAWEQYF; cdr3_nt: TGTGCCAGCAGCTTAGGGGCTTGGGAGCAGTACTTC
clone_size: NA; j_call: TRBJ1-2; v_call: TRBV28; d_call: NA; cdr3_aa: CASSFPAGVGDYGYTF; cdr3_nt: TGTGCCAGCAGTTTCCCAGCAGGGGTGGGGGACTATGGCTACACCTTC
clone_size: NA; j_call: TRBJ1-2; v_call: TRBV4-3; d_call: NA; cdr3_aa: CASSQEGAYAVGYTF; cdr3_nt: TGCGCCAGCAGCCAAGAGGGAGCCTATGCGGTGGGCTACACCTTC
clone_size: many; j_call: TRBJ2-1; v_call: TRBV5-1; d_call: TRBD2; cdr3_aa: CASSSSGGIYNEQFF; cdr3_nt: TGCGCCAGCAGCTCTAGCGGGGGTATATACAATGAGCAGTTCTTC
clone_size: NA; j_call: TRBJ1-1; v_call: TRBV9; d_call: TRBD1; cdr3_aa: CASSVAAGGEAFF; cdr3_nt: TGTGCCAGCAGCGTAGCTGCAGGGGGGGAAGCTTTCTTT
clone_size: many; j_call: TRBJ2-2; v_call: TRBV29-1; d_call: NA; cdr3_aa: CSVRGANTGELFF; cdr3_nt: TGCAGCGTTCGCGGGGCGAACACCGGGGAGCTGTTTTTT
clone_size: many; j_call: TRBJ2-4; v_call: TRBV5-1; d_call: TRBD1; cdr3_aa: CASRPDRGYNIQYF; cdr3_nt: TGCGCCAGCAGACCGGACAGGGGGTATAACATTCAGTACTTC
clone_size: many; j_call: TRBJ2-5; v_call: TRBV20-1; d_call: TRBD1; cdr3_aa: CSARTGGGGETQYF; cdr3_nt: TGCAGTGCTAGGACAGGGGGAGGTGGAGAGACCCAGTACTTC
clone_size: few; j_call: TRBJ1-1; v_call: TRBV3-1; d_call: NA; cdr3_aa: CASSQVAGRAEAFF; cdr3_nt: TGTGCCAGCAGCCAAGTGGCAGGGAGGGCTGAAGCTTTCTTT
clone_size: NA; j_call: TRBJ2-7; v_call: TRBV18; d_call: TRBD1; cdr3_aa: CASSPPAGGYEQYF; cdr3_nt: TGTGCCAGCTCACCACCGGCAGGGGGCTACGAGCAGTACTTC
clone_size: NA; j_call: TRBJ2-1; v_call: TRBV6-2/TRBV6-3; d_call: TRBD2; cdr3_aa: CASSDGLAGRYNEQFF; cdr3_nt: TGTGCCAGCAGTGATGGATTAGCGGGGAGATACAATGAGCAGTTCTTC
clone_size: NA; j_call: TRBJ2-7; v_call: TRBV3-1; d_call: TRBD2; cdr3_aa: CASSHPAGGRYEQYF; cdr3_nt: TGTGCCAGCAGCCACCCCGCGGGGGGCAGGTACGAGCAGTACTTC
clone_size: NA; j_call: TRBJ2-1; v_call: TRBV4-3; d_call: NA; cdr3_aa: CASSQSGPWKGEQFF; cdr3_nt: TGCGCCAGCAGCCAGAGCGGGCCCTGGAAGGGTGAGCAGTTCTTC
clone_size: NA; j_call: TRBJ2-5; v_call: TRBV6-2/TRBV6-3; d_call: NA; cdr3_aa: CASSYSGYASETQYF; cdr3_nt: TGTGCCAGCAGTTACTCGGGCTACGCTTCAGAGACCCAGTACTTC
clone_size: many; j_call: TRBJ2-7; v_call: TRBV7-2; d_call: NA; cdr3_aa: CASSFASGGYEQYF; cdr3_nt: TGTGCCAGCAGCTTCGCGAGCGGTGGGTACGAGCAGTACTTC
clone_size: few; j_call: TRBJ1-1; v_call: TRBV20-1; d_call: NA; cdr3_aa: CSARGEVNTEAFF; cdr3_nt: TGCAGTGCTAGGGGGGAGGTGAACACTGAAGCTTTCTTT
clone_size: many; j_call: TRBJ2-1; v_call: TRBV7-2; d_call: TRBD1; cdr3_aa: CASSKGQGNHNEQFF; cdr3_nt: TGTGCCAGCAGCAAGGGACAGGGAAACCACAATGAGCAGTTCTTC
clone_size: many; j_call: TRBJ1-6; v_call: TRBV9; d_call: NA; cdr3_aa: CASSVGRANSPLHF; cdr3_nt: TGTGCCAGCAGCGTTGGCAGGGCCAATTCACCCCTCCACTTT
clone_size: NA; j_call: TRBJ1-2; v_call: TRBV4-3; d_call: NA; cdr3_aa: CASSQEVAGHYGHTF; cdr3_nt: TGCGCCAGCAGCCAAGAGGTGGCAGGGCACTATGGCCACACCTTC
clone_size: medium-sized; j_call: TRBJ1-2; v_call: TRBV5-5; d_call: TRBD1; cdr3_aa: CASSFGDRGSSNYGYTF; cdr3_nt: TGTGCCAGCAGCTTTGGAGACAGGGGCTCGTCAAACTATGGCTACACCTTC
clone_size: few; j_call: TRBJ2-1; v_call: TRBV18; d_call: TRBD2; cdr3_aa: CASSPNQRGGPLNEQFF; cdr3_nt: TGTGCCAGCTCACCGAATCAGCGGGGGGGCCCGTTAAATGAGCAGTTCTTC
clone_size: NA; j_call: TRBJ2-7; v_call: TRBV14; d_call: TRBD2; cdr3_aa: CAGSRGGGRYEQYF; cdr3_nt: TGTGCCGGCAGCCGTGGCGGGGGGCGATACGAGCAGTACTTC
clone_size: few; j_call: TRBJ2-1; v_call: TRBV28; d_call: NA; cdr3_aa: CAIDDRTSYEQFF; cdr3_nt: TGTGCCATCGATGACAGGACTTCCTACGAGCAGTTCTTC
clone_size: NA; j_call: TRBJ2-3; v_call: TRBV28; d_call: TRBD1; cdr3_aa: CASRGQGEDGPQYF; cdr3_nt: TGTGCCAGCAGGGGACAGGGGGAAGATGGACCACAGTATTTT
clone_size: few; j_call: TRBJ1-2; v_call: TRBV5-1; d_call: NA; cdr3_aa: CASSLAYRDGYGYTF; cdr3_nt: TGCGCCAGCAGCTTGGCCTATCGAGATGGCTATGGCTACACCTTC
clone_size: NA; j_call: TRBJ1-2; v_call: TRBV2; d_call: NA; cdr3_aa: CASKKGQGVGYTF; cdr3_nt: TGTGCCAGCAAGAAGGGGCAGGGTGTCGGCTACACCTTC
clone_size: many; j_call: TRBJ2-7; v_call: TRBV9; d_call: NA; cdr3_aa: CASSRGGHGSYEQYF; cdr3_nt: TGTGCCAGCAGCCGCGGGGGACATGGGTCCTACGAGCAGTACTTC
clone_size: few; j_call: TRBJ2-1; v_call: TRBV18; d_call: TRBD2; cdr3_aa: CASSPPASGGWANEQFF; cdr3_nt: TGTGCCAGCTCACCACCGGCTAGCGGGGGCTGGGCGAATGAGCAGTTCTTC
clone_size: NA; j_call: TRBJ1-2; v_call: TRBV6-2/TRBV6-3; d_call: NA; cdr3_aa: CTTTGGFGYTF; cdr3_nt: TGTACCACCACTGGGGGGTTTGGCTACACCTTC
clone_size: many; j_call: TRBJ2-1; v_call: TRBV4-2; d_call: TRBD2; cdr3_aa: CASSQDLAGGPYNEQFF; cdr3_nt: TGTGCCAGCAGCCAAGACCTAGCGGGGGGGCCTTACAATGAGCAGTTCTTC
clone_size: NA; j_call: TRBJ2-6; v_call: TRBV5-4; d_call: TRBD1; cdr3_aa: CASSLATGGWAGANVLTF; cdr3_nt: TGTGCCAGCAGCTTGGCGACAGGGGGCTGGGCTGGGGCCAACGTCCTGACTTTC
clone_size: NA; j_call: TRBJ2-7; v_call: TRBV7-2; d_call: NA; cdr3_aa: CASSLIGITYEQYF; cdr3_nt: TGTGCCAGCAGCTTAATCGGGATTACCTACGAGCAGTACTTC
clone_size: NA; j_call: TRBJ2-1; v_call: TRBV2; d_call: TRBD1; cdr3_aa: CASYTGVNEQFF; cdr3_nt: TGTGCCAGTTACACAGGGGTCAATGAGCAGTTCTTC
clone_size: NA; j_call: TRBJ2-1; v_call: TRBV7-9; d_call: NA; cdr3_aa: CASSPTLTCNEQFF; cdr3_nt: TGTGCCAGCAGCCCAACTCTTACCTGCAATGAGCAGTTCTTC
clone_size: few; j_call: TRBJ1-1; v_call: TRBV7-6; d_call: NA; cdr3_aa: CASSLGMAVYTEAFF; cdr3_nt: TGTGCCAGCAGCTTGGGGATGGCGGTCTACACTGAAGCTTTCTTT
clone_size: NA; j_call: TRBJ1-3; v_call: TRBV9; d_call: NA; cdr3_aa: CASSVLPGGTLISGNTIYF; cdr3_nt: TGTGCCAGCAGCGTCCTCCCGGGAGGGACCCTTATCTCTGGAAACACCATATATTTT
clone_size: NA; j_call: TRBJ1-2; v_call: TRBV6-6; d_call: TRBD1; cdr3_aa: CASRISGTGNANYGYTF; cdr3_nt: TGTGCCAGCAGAATCTCCGGGACAGGAAACGCTAACTATGGCTACACCTTC
clone_size: NA; j_call: TRBJ2-1; v_call: TRBV9; d_call: TRBD2; cdr3_aa: CASSVAAGVGKQFF; cdr3_nt: TGTGCCAGCAGCGTAGCAGCGGGAGTAGGTAAGCAGTTCTTC
clone_size: NA; j_call: TRBJ2-2; v_call: TRBV20-1; d_call: TRBD1; cdr3_aa: CSARPPGQIRGELFF; cdr3_nt: TGCAGTGCTAGGCCTCCGGGACAGATTAGAGGGGAGCTGTTTTTT
clone_size: NA; j_call: TRBJ2-3; v_call: TRBV18; d_call: NA; cdr3_aa: CASSPSFGTDTQYF; cdr3_nt: TGTGCCAGCTCACCATCCTTCGGGACAGATACGCAGTATTTT
clone_size: NA; j_call: TRBJ1-1; v_call: TRBV14; d_call: TRBD1; cdr3_aa: CASSQDRGLLNTEAFF; cdr3_nt: TGTGCCAGCAGCCAAGACAGGGGGCTCCTGAACACTGAAGCTTTCTTT
clone_size: NA; j_call: TRBJ1-2; v_call: TRBV5-8; d_call: TRBD1; cdr3_aa: CASSSSTGAQAYGYTF; cdr3_nt: TGTGCCAGCAGCTCTTCGACAGGGGCTCAAGCCTATGGCTACACCTTC